These 27 T cell receptor beta chains came from one sample sequenced in a study of shared clonotypes between healthy human individuals. Assay: immunoSEQ multiplex PCR; the TCRdb copy retains only in-frame clones and omits some. This sample has about 340,000 clones, with roughly 80% found just once. The source material was memory CD4+ T cells sorted from blood. Subset described: CD45RA-negative fraction. These receptors originate from a man younger than 45 in good health.

This chain connects TRBV15 to TRBJ1-5; D gene uncertain. Germline V gene data show CDR1 as LNHNV and CDR2 as YYDKDF (reference sequence). V lost 0 bases and J 2 bases, leaving 14 bases between the germline ends. The CDR3 loop spans 17 amino acids. CDR3 loop: CATSRDYGNLRNQPQHF. DNA for the CDR3: TGTGCCACCAGCAGAGATTACGGGAACCTCCGCAATCAGCCCCAGCATTTT.

This chain uses TRBV28 with TRBJ2-1; 9 bases are a match to TRBD1. The CDR3 has 15 amino acids. The germline gives CDR1 MDHEN, CDR2 SYDVKM. Trimming removed 1 base from V and 9 bases from J; junction bases left unmatched: 7. In nucleotides, the CDR3 is TGTGCCAGCAGTTTATCTGGACAGGGGAGGGGTGAGCAGTTCTTC. Its translation is CASSLSGQGRGEQFF.

The J gene is TRBJ2-5, the V gene TRBV5-1; D may be TRBD1 (6 bases). The ends were cut back, 4 bases at V and 1 base at J, with 11 bases in the middle. Germline values: CDR1 SGHRS, CDR2 YFSETQ. The length of the CDR3 is 14 residues. The CDR3 here is CASSEEQGQETQYF. The CDR3 DNA follows: TGCGCCAGCAGCGAGGAACAGGGCCAAGAGACCCAGTACTTC.

This chain links TRBV6-1 with TRBJ2-6; no clear D gene. Germline CDR1 MNHNS, CDR2 SASEGT. Between the trimmed V and J ends, which lost 3 bases and 4 bases, there was a span of 7 bases. The CDR3 totals 14 residues. CDR3 sequence reads: CASSEVFGANVLTF. CDR3 DNA sequence: TGTGCCAGCAGTGAGGTGTTCGGGGCCAACGTCCTGACTTTC.

This clone was counted once. V is TRBV18 and J is TRBJ2-4, with D uncertain. CDR1 and CDR2 from the germline V gene are KGHSH and LQKENI. The CDR3 spans 16 residues. Trimming shortened V by 1 base and J by 5 bases, and 15 bases separated the two germline ends. The CDR3 spells CASSPRDRVQENIQYF. CDR3 nucleotide sequence: TGTGCCAGCTCACCACGGGATAGGGTTCAAGAAAACATTCAGTACTTC.

This chain connects TRBV5-1 to TRBJ2-3; 10 bases are shared with TRBD1. The CDR3 totals 15 residues. CDR1 and CDR2 from the germline V gene are SGHRS and YFSETQ. With V trimmed by 0 bases and J by 5 bases, 3 bases remained unmatched. CDR3 sequence reads: CASSLVGTGEDTQYF. CDR3 sequence (DNA): TGCGCCAGCAGCTTGGTCGGGACAGGGGAAGATACGCAGTATTTT.

This chain joins TRBV28 and TRBJ1-3; TRBD1 might be the D (5 bases). The CDR3 length is 15 residues. Germline CDR1 reads MDHEN; CDR2 reads SYDVKM. V was cut by 6 bases and J by 0 bases, with 12 bases left in between. The CDR3 coding sequence is TGTGCCAGCAGCCAAGGGACTCTCTCTGGAAACACCATATATTTT. Protein sequence: CASSQGTLSGNTIYF.

CDR3 sequence reads: CASSNPRTYGYTF. The CDR3 bases are TGTGCCAGCAGCAATCCCCGAACCTATGGCTACACCTTC. The chain is built from TRBV28 and TRBJ1-2, with D unclear. Germline V gene sequence: CDR1 MDHEN, CDR2 SYDVKM. V was pared by 6 bases and J by 4 bases, with 12 bases between. The CDR3 is 13 residues long.

As for this clone: Other DNA sequences of this sample code for an identical CDR3. The rearrangement links TRBV9 to TRBJ2-7; 10 bases are a match to TRBD1. The CDR3 is 14 amino acids. The trim removed 2 bases at V and 2 bases at J, leaving 1 base unmatched. Germline V gives CDR1 SGDLS, CDR2 YYNGEE. The CDR3 nucleotides are TGTGCCAGCAGCGTCGGACAGGGGGCCTACGAGCAGTACTTC. Translation gives CASSVGQGAYEQYF.

The chain couples TRBV5-1 to TRBJ2-1; 11 nucleotides line up with TRBD2. This CDR3 has 14 amino acids. Germline V gives CDR1 SGHRS, CDR2 YFSETQ. Trimming took 3 bases from V and 8 from J; bases not matched to a gene: 4. CDR3 residues: CASSSGLAGHEQFF. In DNA form, the CDR3 reads TGCGCCAGCAGCTCCGGACTAGCGGGTCATGAGCAGTTCTTC.

The rearrangement uses TRBV6-1 and TRBJ2-7; D is unclear. Germline V gene sequence: CDR1 MNHNS, CDR2 SASEGT. CDR3 length equals 12 residues. The V gene lost 3 bases and the J gene lost 3 bases, with 6 bases spanning the gap. The CDR3, as DNA: TGTGCCAGCAGTGAGATGCGCTACGAGCAGTACTTC. It is translated as CASSEMRYEQYF.

The CDR3 nucleotides are TGTGCCAGCAGCCTTCAACCAGGTGGGGATGAGCAGTTCTTC. Its protein product is CASSLQPGGDEQFF. The V and J genes are TRBV5-5 and TRBJ2-1; D is uncertain. This CDR3 is built from 14 residues. Trimming pared 4 bases from V and 8 bases from J, leaving 16 bases between. The germline V gene encodes CDR1 SGHKS and CDR2 YYEKEE (reference sequence). Drawing the rest from reference TRBV5-5 and TRBJ2-1, the complete variable domain is DAGVTQSPTHLIKTRGQQVTLRCSPISGHKSVSWYQQVLGQGPQFIFQYYEKEERGRGNFPDRFSARQFPNYSSELNVNALLLGDSALYLCASSLQPGGDEQFFGPGTRLTVL.

J is TRBJ2-5 and V is TRBV9; weak D call: TRBD2 (6 bases). The V end was cut by 4 bases, the J end by 5 bases, with 18 bases between. The CDR3 is 15 amino acids. Per the germline V gene, CDR1 is SGDLS and CDR2 is YYNGEE. The CDR3 sequence is CASSLSGSPGETQYF. The CDR3 DNA reads TGTGCCAGCAGCCTCTCCGGGAGCCCGGGGGAGACCCAGTACTTC.

This chain joins TRBV6-1 and TRBJ2-7, with a tentative D call TRBD1 (5 bases). The V end was cut by 5 bases, the J end by 1 base, with 15 bases between. The CDR3 is 15 residues long. Germline V gene lookup returns CDR1 MNHNS and CDR2 SASEGT. Here the CDR3 reads CASSQGLGVSYEQYF. The CDR3 DNA sequence: TGTGCCAGCAGTCAAGGGTTAGGGGTATCCTACGAGCAGTACTTC.

The V call is TRBV5-5, the J call TRBJ2-5; D is perhaps TRBD1 (6 bases). The CDR3 has 14 residues. Per the germline V gene, CDR1 is SGHKS and CDR2 is YYEKEE (reference sequence). Trimming pared 4 bases from V and 1 base from J, leaving 11 bases between. CDR3 loop: CASSPGQRQETQYF. The CDR3 coding sequence is TGTGCCAGCAGCCCAGGACAGCGCCAAGAGACCCAGTACTTC.

The chain carries TRBV6-1 and TRBJ2-3; no clear D gene. V was pared by 1 base and J by 7 bases, with 3 bases between. Germline V gene data show CDR1 as MNHNS and CDR2 as SASEGT. The CDR3 length is 11 residues. CDR3 DNA: TGTGCCAGCAGTGAAGGTTATACGCAGTATTTT. It translates to CASSEGYTQYF.

The rearrangement links TRBV10-3 to TRBJ1-1, with TRBD1 identical over 8 bases. The length of the CDR3 is 16 residues. Germline V CDR1 and CDR2: ENHRY, SYGVKD. V gave up 10 bases and J gave up 1 base; unmatched junction bases: 14. The CDR3 DNA follows: TGTGCCACCACCCAACCCGGGACAGGACGGAACACTGAAGCTTTCTTT. It translates to CATTQPGTGRNTEAFF.

On this clone itself: Possible read error: a much larger clone is one base away. J is TRBJ2-1 and V is TRBV5-1; D gene uncertain. Germline loops: CDR1 SGHRS, CDR2 YFSETQ. This CDR3 is 13 amino acids long. With 0 bases removed from V and 5 bases from J, the gap between germline ends came to 6 bases. Here the CDR3 reads CASSLEVDNEQFF. CDR3 nucleotide sequence: TGCGCCAGCAGCTTGGAGGTGGACAATGAGCAGTTCTTC.

This clone was found a few times. The V and J genes are TRBV2 and TRBJ2-1; D is unresolved. The CDR3 has 14 residues. Germline CDR1 reads SNHLY; CDR2 reads FYNNEI. Trimming pared 9 bases from V and 0 bases from J, leaving 12 bases between. CDR3 nucleotide sequence: TGTGCCAGTAATAGACTCAACTCCTACAATGAGCAGTTCTTC. Its protein is CASNRLNSYNEQFF.

The chain carries TRBV2 and TRBJ2-2, with TRBD1 matching over 7 bases. Germline CDR1 SNHLY, CDR2 FYNNEI. V lost 2 bases to trimming and J lost 4 bases; unmatched junction nucleotides: 7. CDR3 length equals 16 residues. The DNA for the CDR3 is TGTGCCAGCAGTGAAATAGGGGGCCCGAGCACCGGGGAGCTGTTTTTT. This encodes CASSEIGGPSTGELFF.

In its sample, this clone was seen a few times. The chain has TRBV4-3 and TRBJ2-5; possibly TRBD1 for D (7 bases). The germline gives CDR1 LGHNA, CDR2 YSLEER. Trimming left V 1 base short and J 4 bases short, with 16 bases between. This CDR3 region has 16 residues. CDR3 region: CASSQGVNRGGETQYF. In nucleotides, the CDR3 is TGCGCCAGCAGCCAAGGAGTAAACAGGGGAGGAGAGACCCAGTACTTC.

The V and J genes are TRBV7-6 and TRBJ2-5; TRBD1 matches at 7 bases. The CDR3 has 14 amino acids. Germline-derived CDR1 and CDR2 are SGHVS and FNYEAQ. The V segment lost 0 bases and the J segment 4 bases; nucleotides outside the gene matches: 2. The DNA for the CDR3 is TGTGCCAGCAGCTTAGCGGCAGGGGGAGAGACCCAGTACTTC. Amino acids: CASSLAAGGETQYF.

The genes are TRBV7-9 and TRBJ2-3; no definite D call. The germline V and J ends were trimmed by 5 bases and 1 base, with 10 bases remaining between them. Germline V CDR1 and CDR2: SEHNR, FQNEAQ (reference sequence). The CDR3 is made up of 14 amino acids. CDR3 sequence: CASSRVGGTDTQYF. The CDR3 DNA sequence: TGTGCCAGCAGCCGAGTTGGAGGCACAGATACGCAGTATTTT.

The genes are TRBV10-3 and TRBJ1-2, with D uncertain. This CDR3 has 15 residues. Trimming stripped 1 base from V and 0 bases from J, with 9 bases between. The germline CDR1 and CDR2 sequences are ENHRY and SYGVKD. CDR3 nucleotide sequence: TGTGCCATCAGTGAGTACAGCGATACTAACTATGGCTACACCTTC. It yields the protein CAISEYSDTNYGYTF.

The chain couples TRBV5-8 to TRBJ1-1; 8 bases are shared with TRBD1. CDR3 length: 14 amino acids. V lost 4 bases, J lost 4 bases, and 6 bases stayed unmatched. Germline V gives CDR1 SGHTS, CDR2 YDEGEE. The CDR3 nucleotides are TGTGCCAGCAGCGCTCAGGGGGCGCGCACTGAAGCTTTCTTT. It yields the protein CASSAQGARTEAFF. The full variable domain, its missing parts supplied by reference TRBV5-8 and TRBJ1-1, is EAGVTQSPTHLIKTRGQQATLRCSPISGHTSVYWYQQALGLGLQFLLWYDEGEERNRGNFPPRFSGRQFPNYSSELNVNALELEDSALYLCASSAQGARTEAFFGQGTRLTVV.

The genes are TRBV10-3 and TRBJ2-1; 8 positions match TRBD2. Germline-derived CDR1 and CDR2 are ENHRY and SYGVKD. With V trimmed by 4 bases and J by 4 bases, 15 bases remained unmatched. This CDR3 comprises 18 residues. CDR3 residues: CAISVTSRFSGNYNEQFF. CDR3 nucleotide sequence: TGTGCCATCAGTGTAACCTCCCGGTTTAGCGGGAATTACAATGAGCAGTTCTTC.

The chain employs TRBV4-2 and TRBJ2-3; the match to TRBD2 covers 8 bases. The V gene's germline CDR1 is LGHNA and CDR2 YNFKEQ. With 2 bases clipped from V and 0 bases from J, the junction kept 4 bases outside the gene matches. This CDR3 spans 16 amino acids. CDR3 loop: CASSQFVAGSTDTQYF. As DNA, the CDR3 is TGTGCCAGCAGCCAATTCGTAGCGGGAAGCACAGATACGCAGTATTTT.